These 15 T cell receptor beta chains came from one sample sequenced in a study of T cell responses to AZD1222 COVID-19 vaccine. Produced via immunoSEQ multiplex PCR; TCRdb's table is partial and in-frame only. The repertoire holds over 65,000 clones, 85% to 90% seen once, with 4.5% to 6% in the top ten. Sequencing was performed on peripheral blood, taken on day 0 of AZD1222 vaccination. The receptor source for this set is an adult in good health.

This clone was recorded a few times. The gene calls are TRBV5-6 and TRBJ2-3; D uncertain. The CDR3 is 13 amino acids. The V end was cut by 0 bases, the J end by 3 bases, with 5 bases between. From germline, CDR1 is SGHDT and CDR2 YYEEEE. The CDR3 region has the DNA TGTGCCAGCAGCTTGGGGCAGACAGATACGCAGTATTTT. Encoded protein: CASSLGQTDTQYF.

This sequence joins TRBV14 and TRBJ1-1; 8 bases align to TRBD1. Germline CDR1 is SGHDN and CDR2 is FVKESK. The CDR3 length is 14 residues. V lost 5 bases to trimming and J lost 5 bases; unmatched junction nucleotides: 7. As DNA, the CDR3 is TGTGCCAGCAGCACCAGGGGGCAGGGAACTGAAGCTTTCTTT. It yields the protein CASSTRGQGTEAFF.

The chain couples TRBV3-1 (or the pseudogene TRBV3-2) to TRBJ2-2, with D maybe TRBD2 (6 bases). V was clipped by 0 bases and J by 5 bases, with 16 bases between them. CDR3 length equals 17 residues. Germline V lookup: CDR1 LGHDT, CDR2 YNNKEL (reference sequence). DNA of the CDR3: TGTGCCAGCAGCCAAGAATGGGCATATGGGGGGACCGGGGAGCTGTTTTTT. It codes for CASSQEWAYGGTGELFF.

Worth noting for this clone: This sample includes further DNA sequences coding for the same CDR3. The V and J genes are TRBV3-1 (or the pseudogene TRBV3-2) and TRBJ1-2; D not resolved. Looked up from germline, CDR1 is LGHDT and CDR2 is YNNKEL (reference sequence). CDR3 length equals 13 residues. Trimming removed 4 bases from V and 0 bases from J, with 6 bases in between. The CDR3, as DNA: TGTGCCAGCAGCCGGACGGCTAACTATGGCTACACCTTC. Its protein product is CASSRTANYGYTF.

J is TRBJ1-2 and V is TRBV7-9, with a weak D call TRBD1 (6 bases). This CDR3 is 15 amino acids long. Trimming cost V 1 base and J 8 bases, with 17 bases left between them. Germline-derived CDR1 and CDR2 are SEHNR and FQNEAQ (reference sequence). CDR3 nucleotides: TGTGCCAGCAGCTTAGGGGGGCTGACAGTCAGGGGCTACACCTTC. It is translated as CASSLGGLTVRGYTF.

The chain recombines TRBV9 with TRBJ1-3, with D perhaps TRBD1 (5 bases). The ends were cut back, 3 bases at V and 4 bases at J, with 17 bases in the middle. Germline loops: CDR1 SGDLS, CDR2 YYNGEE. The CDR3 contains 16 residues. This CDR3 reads CASSARVGVEGNTIYF. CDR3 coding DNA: TGTGCCAGCAGCGCCCGAGTGGGGGTAGAAGGAAACACCATATATTTT.

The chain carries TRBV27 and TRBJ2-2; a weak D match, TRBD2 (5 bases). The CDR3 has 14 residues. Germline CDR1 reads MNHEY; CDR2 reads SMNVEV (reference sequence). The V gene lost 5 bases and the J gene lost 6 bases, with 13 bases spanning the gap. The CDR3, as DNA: TGTGCCAGCAGTACCTGGACTCTCTCCGGGGAGCTGTTTTTT. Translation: CASSTWTLSGELFF.

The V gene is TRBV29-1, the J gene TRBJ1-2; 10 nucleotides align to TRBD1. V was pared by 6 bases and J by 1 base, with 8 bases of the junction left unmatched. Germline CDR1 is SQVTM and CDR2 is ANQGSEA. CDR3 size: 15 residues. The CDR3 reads CSVQIWTGGNYGYTF. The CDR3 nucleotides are TGCAGCGTGCAGATATGGACAGGGGGTAACTATGGCTACACCTTC.

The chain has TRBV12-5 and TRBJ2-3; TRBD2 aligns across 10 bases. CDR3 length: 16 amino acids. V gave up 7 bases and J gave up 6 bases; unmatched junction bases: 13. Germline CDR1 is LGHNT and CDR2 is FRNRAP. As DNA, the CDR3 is TGTGCTAGTGCCGGGCTAGCGGGGGACTATCCTGATACGCAGTATTTT. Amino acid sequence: CASAGLAGDYPDTQYF.

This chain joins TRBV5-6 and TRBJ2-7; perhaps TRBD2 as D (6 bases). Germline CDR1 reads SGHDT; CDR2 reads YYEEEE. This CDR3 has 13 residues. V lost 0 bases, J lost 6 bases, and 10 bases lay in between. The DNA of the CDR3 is TGTGCCAGCAGCTTGGGTCCCGGGGGCGAGCAGTACTTC. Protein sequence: CASSLGPGGEQYF.

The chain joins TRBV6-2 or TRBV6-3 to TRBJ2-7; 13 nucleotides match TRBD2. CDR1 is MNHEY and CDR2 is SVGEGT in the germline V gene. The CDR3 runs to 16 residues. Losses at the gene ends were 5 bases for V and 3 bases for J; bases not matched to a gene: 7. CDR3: CASSKQGTSGDYEQYF. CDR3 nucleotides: TGTGCCAGCAGTAAACAAGGGACTAGCGGGGACTACGAGCAGTACTTC.

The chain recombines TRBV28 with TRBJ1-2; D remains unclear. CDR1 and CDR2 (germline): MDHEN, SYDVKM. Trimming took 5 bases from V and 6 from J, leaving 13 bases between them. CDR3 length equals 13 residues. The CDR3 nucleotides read TGTGCCAGCAGTCTCCAGATCAGTGATGGCTACACCTTC. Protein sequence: CASSLQISDGYTF.

CDR3 region: CASTFFAGRDNEQFF. For the CDR3, the DNA is TGTGCCAGCACCTTTTTTGCGGGGAGAGACAATGAGCAGTTCTTC. The chain links TRBV2 to TRBJ2-1; a possible D gene is TRBD2 (6 bases). Looked up from germline, CDR1 is SNHLY and CDR2 is FYNNEI. The CDR3 has 15 amino acids. With 7 bases removed from V and 5 bases from J, the gap between germline ends came to 18 bases.

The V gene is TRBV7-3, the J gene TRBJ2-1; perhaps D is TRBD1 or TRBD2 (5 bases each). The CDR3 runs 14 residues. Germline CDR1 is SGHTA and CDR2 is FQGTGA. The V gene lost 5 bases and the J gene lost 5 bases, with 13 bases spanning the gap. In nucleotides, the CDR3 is TGTGCCAGCAGCCCCCACGGGGCCCACAATGAGCAGTTCTTC. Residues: CASSPHGAHNEQFF.

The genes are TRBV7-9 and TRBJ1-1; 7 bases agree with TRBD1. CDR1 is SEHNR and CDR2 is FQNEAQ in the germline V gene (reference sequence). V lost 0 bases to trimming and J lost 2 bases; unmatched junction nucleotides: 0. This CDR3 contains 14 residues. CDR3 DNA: TGTGCCAGCAGCTTAGCAGGGGGCAACACTGAAGCTTTCTTT. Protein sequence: CASSLAGGNTEAFF. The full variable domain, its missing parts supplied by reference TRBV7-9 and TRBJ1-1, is DTGVSQNPRHKITKRGQNVTFRCDPISEHNRLYWYRQTLGQGPEFLTYFQNEAQLEKSRLLSDRFSAERPKGSFSTLEIQRTEQGDSAMYLCASSLAGGNTEAFFGQGTRLTVV.